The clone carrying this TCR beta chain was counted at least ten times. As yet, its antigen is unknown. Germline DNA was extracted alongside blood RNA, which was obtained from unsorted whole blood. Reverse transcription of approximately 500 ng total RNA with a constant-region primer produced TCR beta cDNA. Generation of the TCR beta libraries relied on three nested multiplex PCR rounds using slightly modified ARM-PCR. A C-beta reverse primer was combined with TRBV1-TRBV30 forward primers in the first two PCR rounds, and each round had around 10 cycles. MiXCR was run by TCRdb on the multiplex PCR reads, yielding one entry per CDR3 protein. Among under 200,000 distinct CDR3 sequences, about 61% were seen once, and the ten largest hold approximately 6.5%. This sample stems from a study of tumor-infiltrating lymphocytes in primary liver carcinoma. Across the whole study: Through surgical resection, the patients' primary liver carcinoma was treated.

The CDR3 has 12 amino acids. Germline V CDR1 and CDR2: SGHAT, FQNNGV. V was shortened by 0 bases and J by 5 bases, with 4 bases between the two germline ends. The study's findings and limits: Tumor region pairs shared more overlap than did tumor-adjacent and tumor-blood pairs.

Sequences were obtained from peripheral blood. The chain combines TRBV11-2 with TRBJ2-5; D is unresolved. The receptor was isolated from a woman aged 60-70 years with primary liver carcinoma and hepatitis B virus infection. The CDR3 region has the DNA TGTGCCAGCAGCTTAGAGTGGGAGACCCAGTACTTC. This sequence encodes CASSLEWETQYF.